The 15 T cell receptor beta chains below all came from one sample that was sequenced in a study of T cell repertoires in cytomegalovirus infection. TCRdb itself ran the reads through MiXCR, one entry per CDR3 protein. The sample lists some 700,000 distinct CDR3 sequences, around a third seen once, with 15% to 20% in the top ten. These receptors lack a known antigen. The sample here was cultured PBMCs, taken from culture after CMV antigen stimulation. These receptor sequences come from a human donor in good health (CMV status not recorded). Some clones in this sample may be carry-over from other donors' samples.

The chain joins TRBV12-3 or TRBV12-4 to TRBJ1-3; 8 bases are shared with TRBD1. There are 15 residues in the CDR3. Losses at the gene ends were 6 bases for V and 6 bases for J; bases not matched to a gene: 10. The CDR3: CASSVDRGLKNTIYF. Written as DNA, the CDR3 is TGTGCCAGCAGCGTCGACAGGGGCCTCAAAAACACCATATATTTT.

As to this clonotype: The junction departs from the called germline gene at one end, perhaps through a read error. V and J are TRBV4-1 and TRBJ2-3; tentatively, D is TRBD2 (6 bases). Per germline, CDR1 MGHRA and CDR2 YSYEKL. CDR3 length: 13 amino acids. The CDR3 protein is CASSRGTPRTQYF. The CDR3 DNA follows: TGTGCCAGCAGCCGGGGGACCCCCCGCACGCAGTATTTT.

This clonotype was found a few times. The V call is TRBV7-9, the J call TRBJ2-1; TRBD1 agrees at 7 bases. Germline loops: CDR1 SEHNR, CDR2 FQNEAQ (reference sequence). V lost 5 bases to trimming and J lost 7 bases; unmatched junction nucleotides: 17. This CDR3 comprises 17 residues. The CDR3 DNA reads as TGTGCCAGCAGCCTGCAAGCCAGGCCTCGGACAGGTAATGAGCAGTTCTTC. Translated: CASSLQARPRTGNEQFF.

The V gene is TRBV10-3, the J gene TRBJ1-2; 10 bases are shared with TRBD1. V lost 3 bases and J lost 0; bases outside the gene matches: 1. Germline V gene lookup returns CDR1 ENHRY and CDR2 SYGVKD. The CDR3 has 15 amino acids. CDR3 coding DNA: TGTGCCATCAGTGAAGGACAGGGGGCTAACTATGGCTACACCTTC. This codes for CAISEGQGANYGYTF.

The chain carries TRBV2 and TRBJ1-4; 9 bases fit TRBD1. Germline V gives CDR1 SNHLY, CDR2 FYNNEI. The CDR3 length is 14 residues. The V and J ends lost 7 bases and 5 bases, in that order; junction bases with no gene match: 5. CDR3 region: CASNRDRGNEKLFF. Written as DNA, the CDR3 is TGTGCCAGCAACAGAGACAGGGGGAATGAAAAACTGTTTTTT. The variable domain in full, with the rest retrieved from reference TRBV2 and TRBJ1-4, is EPEVTQTPSHQVTQMGQEVILRCVPISNHLYFYWYRQILGQKVEFLVSFYNNEISEKSEIFDDQFSVERPDGSNFTLKIRSTKLEDSAMYFCASNRDRGNEKLFFGSGTQLSVL.

The rearrangement links TRBV20-1 to TRBJ2-7, with D perhaps TRBD1 (5 bases). Between the trimmed V and J ends, which lost 0 bases and 2 bases, there was a span of 8 bases. The CDR3 length is 13 residues. Germline V gene sequence: CDR1 DFQATT, CDR2 SNEGSKA (reference sequence). CDR3 DNA sequence: TGCAGTGCTAGAGACAGGACAACCTACGAGCAGTACTTC. Translated: CSARDRTTYEQYF.

CDR3 amino acids: CASSFRLAGEKNIQYF. The CDR3, as DNA: TGTGCCAGCAGTTTCAGACTAGCGGGAGAAAAAAACATTCAGTACTTC. The chain joins TRBV28 to TRBJ2-4; TRBD2 matches at 12 bases. Trimming at V came to 3 bases and at J to 4 bases, leaving 4 bases not matched to a gene. The CDR3 extends over 16 amino acids. Germline CDR1 MDHEN, CDR2 SYDVKM.

The genes are TRBV5-1 and TRBJ1-1, with 7 nucleotides matching TRBD1. Germline V gene data show CDR1 as SGHRS and CDR2 as YFSETQ. The trim removed 0 bases at V and 2 bases at J, leaving 7 bases unmatched. This CDR3 is built from 16 residues. CDR3 region: CASSLVAGTVNTEAFF. The CDR3 DNA reads as TGCGCCAGCAGCTTGGTGGCCGGGACAGTAAACACTGAAGCTTTCTTT. The whole variable domain, remainder taken from reference TRBV5-1 and TRBJ1-1, is KAGVTQTPRYLIKTRGQQVTLSCSPISGHRSVSWYQQTPGQGLQFLFEYFSETQRNKGNFPGRFSGRQFSNSRSEMNVSTLELGDSALYLCASSLVAGTVNTEAFFGQGTRLTVV.

The rearrangement uses TRBV11-2 and TRBJ1-4; D is possibly TRBD1 (5 bases). CDR1 is SGHAT, CDR2 FQNNGV, per germline. The CDR3 runs to 17 residues. With 4 bases removed from V and 7 bases from J, the gap between germline ends came to 22 bases. This CDR3 is CASSSLRLGPIGEKLFF. In nucleotides, the CDR3 is TGTGCCAGCAGCTCCCTAAGGCTGGGGCCTATCGGTGAAAAACTGTTTTTT.

This clonotype has only a few counts. V gene TRBV20-1 combines with J gene TRBJ2-7; TRBD2 matches 8 bases. CDR1 is DFQATT, CDR2 SNEGSKA, per germline (reference sequence). J gave up 7 bases and V 3 bases, and 5 bases lay outside the gene matches. The CDR3 loop spans 12 amino acids. CDR3 protein: CSARGTSGEQYF. The CDR3 DNA follows: TGCAGTGCTAGGGGAACTAGCGGAGAGCAGTACTTC.

The CDR3 DNA is TGTGCCATCAGTGAGTTGGGGAGAACGAACACCGGGGAGCTGTTTTTT. This gives the protein CAISELGRTNTGELFF. The J gene is TRBJ2-2, the V gene TRBV10-3; a weak D match, TRBD2 (5 bases). Germline lookup yields CDR1 ENHRY and CDR2 SYGVKD. The CDR3 covers 16 residues. V was trimmed by 1 base and J by 0 bases, leaving 9 bases between them.

There are a few counts of this clonotype. The chain recombines TRBV19 with TRBJ2-1; tentative D call: TRBD2 (6 bases). The germline V and J ends were trimmed by 9 bases and 4 bases, with 16 bases remaining between them. From germline, CDR1 is LNHDA and CDR2 SQIVND (reference sequence). The CDR3 length is 14 residues. The CDR3 region is CASRTSSRYNEQFF. CDR3 DNA sequence: TGTGCCAGCCGAACTAGCAGTAGGTACAATGAGCAGTTCTTC.

By share, this clonotype ranks as medium-sized (0.01 to 0.1%). The chain uses TRBV7-9 and TRBJ2-3, with D possibly being TRBD2 (6 bases). Looked up from germline, CDR1 is SEHNR and CDR2 is FQNEAQ (reference sequence). V lost 5 bases and J 2 bases, leaving 17 bases between the germline ends. The CDR3 loop spans 16 amino acids. In nucleotides, the CDR3 is TGTGCCAGCAGCCCCACCCGGGACTCTTTCACAGATACGCAGTATTTT. Its translation: CASSPTRDSFTDTQYF.

The genes are TRBV28 and TRBJ2-7, with D hard to call. In germline, CDR1 is MDHEN, CDR2 SYDVKM. The length of the CDR3 is 14 residues. Trimming stripped 6 bases from V and 6 bases from J, with 18 bases between. DNA for the CDR3: TGTGCCAGCAGCCCTTTGATAATGCGCGGCGAGCAGTACTTC. This sequence encodes CASSPLIMRGEQYF.

This clonotype appeared a few times. V and J are TRBV5-1 and TRBJ2-1, with 7 bases matching TRBD2. The germline V gene has CDR1 SGHRS and CDR2 YFSETQ. Losses at the gene ends were 4 bases for V and 7 bases for J; bases not matched to a gene: 8. CDR3 length: 14 amino acids. The CDR3 DNA reads as TGCGCCAGCAGCCCACCGGGACTACGGAATGAGCAGTTCTTC. This sequence encodes CASSPPGLRNEQFF.